The text below deals with one T cell receptor beta chain. This entry comes from a study of blood T cell repertoires in COVID-19. Study summary: From T cells, B-cell-depleted T cells, or PBMCs came the material, which was cDNA or gDNA.

Generated by immunoSEQ multiplex PCR, the TCRdb table keeps only in-frame clones and is missing some. Counted here are over 350,000 clones, about 83% occurring once; the ten biggest clones make up roughly a tenth. The V end lost 0 bases, the J end lost 4 bases, and 12 bases lay between the germline ends. Looked up from germline, CDR1 is LGHNA and CDR2 is YNFKEQ. The CDR3 extends over 15 amino acids. Which cohort a participant joined came from the clinical history participants gave. Donors of Cohort 3 who recovered were those that had two negative PCRs, clearance, or symptom resolution. The clonotype comes from a woman between 50 and 59 years old who had recovered from COVID-19. Sequenced input: PBMCs or T cells enriched from blood (not recorded which). The V call is TRBV4-2, the J call TRBJ1-2; a weak D match, TRBD1 (6 bases). CDR3 nucleotides: TGTGCCAGCAGCCAAGAATTACAGGGTGCCTATGGCTACACCTTC. As protein: CASSQELQGAYGYTF.